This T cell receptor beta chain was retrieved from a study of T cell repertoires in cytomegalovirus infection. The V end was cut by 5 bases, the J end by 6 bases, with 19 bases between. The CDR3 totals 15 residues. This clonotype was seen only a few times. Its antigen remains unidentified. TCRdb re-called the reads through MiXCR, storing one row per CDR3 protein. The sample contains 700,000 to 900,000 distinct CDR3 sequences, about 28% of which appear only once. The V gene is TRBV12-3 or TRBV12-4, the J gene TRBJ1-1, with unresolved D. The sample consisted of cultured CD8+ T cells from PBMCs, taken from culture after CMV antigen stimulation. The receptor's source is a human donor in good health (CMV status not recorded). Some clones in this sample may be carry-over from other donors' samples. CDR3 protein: CASSTQWRGWPEAFF. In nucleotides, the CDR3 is TGTGCCAGCAGTACCCAGTGGCGCGGGTGGCCTGAAGCTTTCTTT.